This entry describes one T cell receptor (beta chain). This was the immunoSEQ v3 assay. The assay was immunoSEQ multiplex PCR, and TCRdb's table has in-frame clones only and misses some. The table shows approximately 30,000 clones, with 74% occurring only once. Sample time point: pre-treatment sample, taken before nivolumab and TIL therapy. Germline V gives CDR1 SGHAT, CDR2 FQNNGV. V was shortened by 2 bases and J by 2 bases, with 12 bases between the two germline ends. The CDR3 covers 15 residues. This record belongs to a study of TIL therapy for anti-PD-1-resistant metastatic lung cancer. The source of this sequence is a woman aged 30-79 years with non-small cell lung cancer. J is TRBJ2-5 and V is TRBV11-2, with D maybe TRBD2 (6 bases). Source: blood, taken at baseline. CDR3 bases: TGTGCCAGCAGCTTAAGTAACGGGAGACAAGAGACCCAGTACTTC. It yields the protein CASSLSNGRQETQYF. Full variable domain (outside the CDR3, taken from reference TRBV11-2 and TRBJ2-5): EAGVAQSPRYKIIEKRQSVAFWCNPISGHATLYWYQQILGQGPKLLIQFQNNGVVDDSQLPKDRFSAERLKGVDSTLKIQPAKLEDSAVYLCASSLSNGRQETQYFGPGTRLLVL.